Detailed here is one T cell receptor (beta chain). These data are taken from a study of CD8 T cells in Susac syndrome. The wider study: The Susac syndrome patients that were sequenced included more than 5 with active disease and roughly 8 in remission. Intravenous immunoglobulin alone or corticosteroids were being given to patients with Susac syndrome at blood draw, unless they were therapy-naive.

Reverse transcription used about 0.45 to 1 ug RNA and random hexamers. TCRdb re-called the immunoSEQ multiplex PCR reads with MiXCR, one entry per CDR3 protein. The sample carries about 120,000 distinct CDR3 sequences, 96% recorded once. In Susac syndrome patients, recently defined diagnostic criteria for definite or probable disease were met. Negative isolation yielded CD4+ and CD8+ T cells, and FACS enriched TEMRA cells. Sequenced material: CD4+ T cells from PBMCs. This TCR was recovered from a human donor with Susac syndrome.

CDR3 in DNA: TGTGCCAGCAGTCCCCGGGACACTCTAGCCAAAAACATTCAGTACTTC. Amino acids: CASSPRDTLAKNIQYF. The chain carries TRBV28 and TRBJ2-4; a possible D gene is TRBD1 (6 bases). Germline lookup yields CDR1 MDHEN and CDR2 SYDVKM. Trimming removed 5 bases at V and 0 bases at J, with 14 bases between. This CDR3 has 16 residues.